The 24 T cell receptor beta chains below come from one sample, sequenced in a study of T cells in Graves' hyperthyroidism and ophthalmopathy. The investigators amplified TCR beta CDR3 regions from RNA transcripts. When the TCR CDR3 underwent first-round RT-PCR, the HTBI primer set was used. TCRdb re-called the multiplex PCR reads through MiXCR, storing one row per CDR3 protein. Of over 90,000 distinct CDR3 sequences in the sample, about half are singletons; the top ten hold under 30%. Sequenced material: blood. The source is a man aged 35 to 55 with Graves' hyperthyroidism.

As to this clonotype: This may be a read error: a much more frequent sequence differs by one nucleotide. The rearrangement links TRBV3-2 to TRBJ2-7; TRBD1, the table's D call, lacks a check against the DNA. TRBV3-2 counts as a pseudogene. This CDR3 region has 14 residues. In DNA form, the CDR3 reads TGTGCCAGCAGCCAAGGCCGGGAACGTTACGAGCAGTACTTC. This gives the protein CASSQGRERYEQYF.

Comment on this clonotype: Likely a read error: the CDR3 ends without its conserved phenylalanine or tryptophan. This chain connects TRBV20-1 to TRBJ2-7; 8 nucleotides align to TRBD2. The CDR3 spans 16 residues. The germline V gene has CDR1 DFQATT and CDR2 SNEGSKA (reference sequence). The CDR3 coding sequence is TGCAGTGCTAGGGGGGCTAGCGGGTGGAACTTCTACGATCAGTACTTG. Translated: CSARGASGWNFYDQYL.

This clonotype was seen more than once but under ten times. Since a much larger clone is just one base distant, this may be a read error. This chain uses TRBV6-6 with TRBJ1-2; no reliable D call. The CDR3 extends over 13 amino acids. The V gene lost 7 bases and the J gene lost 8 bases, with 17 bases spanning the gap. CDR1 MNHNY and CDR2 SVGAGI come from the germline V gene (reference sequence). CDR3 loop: CASTHGEIKGYTF. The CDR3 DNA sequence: TGTGCCAGCACCCACGGGGAGATTAAGGGCTACACCTTC.

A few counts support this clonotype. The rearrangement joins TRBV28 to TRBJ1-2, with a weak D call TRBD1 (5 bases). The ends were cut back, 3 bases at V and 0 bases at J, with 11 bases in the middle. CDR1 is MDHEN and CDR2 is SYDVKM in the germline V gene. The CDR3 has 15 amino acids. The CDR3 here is CASSFSGPANYGYTF. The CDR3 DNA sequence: TGTGCCAGCAGTTTCTCAGGGCCAGCTAACTATGGCTACACCTTC.

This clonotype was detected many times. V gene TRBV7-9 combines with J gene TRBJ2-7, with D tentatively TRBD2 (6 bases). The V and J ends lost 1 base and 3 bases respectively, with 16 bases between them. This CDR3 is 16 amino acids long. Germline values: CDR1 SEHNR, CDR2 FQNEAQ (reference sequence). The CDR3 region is CASSLEAASDHYEQYF. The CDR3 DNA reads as TGTGCCAGCAGCTTAGAGGCGGCTAGCGACCACTACGAGCAGTACTTC.

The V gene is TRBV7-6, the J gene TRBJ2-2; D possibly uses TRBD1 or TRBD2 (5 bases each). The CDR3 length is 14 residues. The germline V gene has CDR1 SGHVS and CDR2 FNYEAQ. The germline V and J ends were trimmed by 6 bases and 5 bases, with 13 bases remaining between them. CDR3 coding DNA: TGTGCCAGCAGTTTTGGGGGTCGTACCGGGGAGCTGTTTTTT. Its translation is CASSFGGRTGELFF.

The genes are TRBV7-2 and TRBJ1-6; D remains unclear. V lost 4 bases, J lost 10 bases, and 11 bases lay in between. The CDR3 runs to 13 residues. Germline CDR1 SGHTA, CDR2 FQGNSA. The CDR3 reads CASSWGGGSPLHF. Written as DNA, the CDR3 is TGTGCCAGCAGCTGGGGAGGCGGCTCACCCCTCCACTTT.

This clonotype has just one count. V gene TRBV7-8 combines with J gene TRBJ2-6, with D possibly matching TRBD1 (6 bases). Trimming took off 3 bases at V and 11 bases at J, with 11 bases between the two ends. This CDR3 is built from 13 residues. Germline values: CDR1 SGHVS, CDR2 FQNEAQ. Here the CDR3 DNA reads TGTGCCAGCAGCTTGCAGGGGATCTACGTCCTGACTTTC. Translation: CASSLQGIYVLTF.

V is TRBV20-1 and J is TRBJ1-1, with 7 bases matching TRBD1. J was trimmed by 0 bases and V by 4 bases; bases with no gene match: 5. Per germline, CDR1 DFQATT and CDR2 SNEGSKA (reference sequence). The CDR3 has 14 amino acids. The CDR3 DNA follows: TGCAGTGCTAACCCCGGGACAGTGAACACTGAAGCTTTCTTT. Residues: CSANPGTVNTEAFF.

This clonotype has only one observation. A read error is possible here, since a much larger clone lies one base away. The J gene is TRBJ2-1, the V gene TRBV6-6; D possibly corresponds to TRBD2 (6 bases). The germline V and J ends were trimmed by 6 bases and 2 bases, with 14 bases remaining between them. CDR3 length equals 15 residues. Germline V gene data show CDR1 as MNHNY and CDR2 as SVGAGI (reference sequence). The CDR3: CASSLARGAYNEQFF. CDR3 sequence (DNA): TGTGCCAGCAGCCTAGCGAGAGGAGCCTACAATGAGCAGTTCTTC.

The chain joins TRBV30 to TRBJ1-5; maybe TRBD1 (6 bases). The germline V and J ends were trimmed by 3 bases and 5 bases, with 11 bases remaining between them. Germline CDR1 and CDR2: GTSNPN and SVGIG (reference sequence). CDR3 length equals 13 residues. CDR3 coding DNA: TGTGCCTGGAGCCGACAGGCCGATCAGCCCCAGCATTTT. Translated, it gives CAWSRQADQPQHF.

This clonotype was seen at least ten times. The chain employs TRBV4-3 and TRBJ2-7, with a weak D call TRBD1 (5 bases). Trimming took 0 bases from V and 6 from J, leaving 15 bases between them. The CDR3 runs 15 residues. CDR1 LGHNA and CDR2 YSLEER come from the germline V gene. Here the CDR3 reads CASSQDGAGSGEQYF. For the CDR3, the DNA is TGCGCCAGCAGCCAAGATGGGGCAGGTTCAGGCGAGCAGTACTTC.

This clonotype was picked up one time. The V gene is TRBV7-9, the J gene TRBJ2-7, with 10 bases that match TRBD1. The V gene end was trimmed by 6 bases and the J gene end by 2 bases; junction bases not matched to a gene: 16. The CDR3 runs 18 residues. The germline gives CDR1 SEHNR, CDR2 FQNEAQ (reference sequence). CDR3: CASSYAPGTGERTYEQYF. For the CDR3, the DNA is TGTGCCAGCAGTTACGCCCCCGGGACAGGGGAAAGGACCTACGAGCAGTACTTC.

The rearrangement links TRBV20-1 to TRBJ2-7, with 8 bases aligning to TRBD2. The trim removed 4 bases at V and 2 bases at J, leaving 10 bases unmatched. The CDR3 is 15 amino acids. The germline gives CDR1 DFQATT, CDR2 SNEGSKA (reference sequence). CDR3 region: CSAMAAGGITYEQYF. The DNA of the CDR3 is TGCAGTGCTATGGCTGCGGGAGGTATTACCTACGAGCAGTACTTC.

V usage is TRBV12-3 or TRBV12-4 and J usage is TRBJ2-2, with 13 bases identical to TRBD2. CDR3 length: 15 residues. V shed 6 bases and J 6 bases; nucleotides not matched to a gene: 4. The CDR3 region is CASSQGLAGSGELFF. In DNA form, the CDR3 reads TGTGCCAGCAGCCAGGGACTAGCGGGGTCCGGGGAGCTGTTTTTT.

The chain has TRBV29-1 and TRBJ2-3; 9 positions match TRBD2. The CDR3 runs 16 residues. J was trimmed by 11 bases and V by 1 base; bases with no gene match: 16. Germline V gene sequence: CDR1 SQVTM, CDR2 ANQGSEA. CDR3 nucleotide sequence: TGCAGCGTTGAAGGGTTTGCGGGGGGGGCGCTTAATGAGCAGTATTTT. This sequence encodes CSVEGFAGGALNEQYF.

CDR3 region: CASSLGLGQTEAFF. In DNA form, the CDR3 reads TGTGCCAGCAGCTTAGGGTTGGGGCAGACTGAAGCTTTCTTT. This chain links TRBV7-6 with TRBJ1-1; perhaps TRBD1 as D (5 bases). There are 14 residues in the CDR3. V was cut by 1 base and J by 5 bases, with 11 bases left in between. The germline V gene encodes CDR1 SGHVS and CDR2 FNYEAQ. The full variable domain, completed using reference TRBV7-6 and TRBJ1-1, is GAGVSQSPRYKVTKRGQDVALRCDPISGHVSLYWYRQALGQGPEFLTYFNYEAQQDKSGLPNDRFSAERPEGSISTLTIQRTEQRDSAMYRCASSLGLGQTEAFFGQGTRLTVV.

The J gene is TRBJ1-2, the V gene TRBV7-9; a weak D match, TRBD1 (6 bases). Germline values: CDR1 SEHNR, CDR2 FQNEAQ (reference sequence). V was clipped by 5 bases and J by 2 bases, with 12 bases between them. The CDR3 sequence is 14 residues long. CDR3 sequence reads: CASSPTGSNYGYTF. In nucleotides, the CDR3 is TGTGCCAGCAGCCCGACAGGTTCGAACTATGGCTACACCTTC.

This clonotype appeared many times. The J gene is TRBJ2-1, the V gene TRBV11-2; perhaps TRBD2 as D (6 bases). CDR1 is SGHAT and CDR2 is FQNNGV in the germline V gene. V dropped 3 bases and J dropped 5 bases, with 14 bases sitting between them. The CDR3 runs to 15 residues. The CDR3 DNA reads TGTGCCAGCAGCTTGGCAGGGCGGGGAAACAATGAGCAGTTCTTC. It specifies CASSLAGRGNNEQFF.

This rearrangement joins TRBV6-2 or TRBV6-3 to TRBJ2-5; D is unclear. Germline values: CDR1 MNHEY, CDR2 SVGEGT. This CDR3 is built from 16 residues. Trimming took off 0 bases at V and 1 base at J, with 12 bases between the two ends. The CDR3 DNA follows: TGTGCCAGCAGTTACTCGGGATTACCCCCCCAAGAGACCCAGTACTTC. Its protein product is CASSYSGLPPQETQYF.

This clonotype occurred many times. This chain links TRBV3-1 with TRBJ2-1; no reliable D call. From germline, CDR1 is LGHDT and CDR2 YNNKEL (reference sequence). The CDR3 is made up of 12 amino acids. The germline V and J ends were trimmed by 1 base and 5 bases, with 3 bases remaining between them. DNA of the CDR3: TGTGCCAGCAGCCAAGCTCACAATGAGCAGTTCTTC. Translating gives CASSQAHNEQFF.

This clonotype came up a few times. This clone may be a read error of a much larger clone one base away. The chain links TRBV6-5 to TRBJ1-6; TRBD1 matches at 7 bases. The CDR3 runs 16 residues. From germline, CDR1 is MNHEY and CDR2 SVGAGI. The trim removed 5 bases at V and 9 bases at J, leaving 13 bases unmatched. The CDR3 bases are TGTGCCAGCAGTCCCAGGACAGGCGACGTGAGTTCACCCCTCCACTTT. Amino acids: CASSPRTGDVSSPLHF.

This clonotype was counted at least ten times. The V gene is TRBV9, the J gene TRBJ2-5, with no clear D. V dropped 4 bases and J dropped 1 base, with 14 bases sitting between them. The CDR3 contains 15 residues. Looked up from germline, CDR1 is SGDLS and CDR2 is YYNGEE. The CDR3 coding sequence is TGTGCCAGCAGCCCGTCGGACGGAATCCAAGAGACCCAGTACTTC. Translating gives CASSPSDGIQETQYF. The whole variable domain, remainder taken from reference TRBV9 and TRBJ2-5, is DSGVTQTPKHLITATGQRVTLRCSPRSGDLSVYWYQQSLDQGLQFLIQYYNGEERAKGNILERFSAQQFPDLHSELNLSSLELGDSALYFCASSPSDGIQETQYFGPGTRLLVL.

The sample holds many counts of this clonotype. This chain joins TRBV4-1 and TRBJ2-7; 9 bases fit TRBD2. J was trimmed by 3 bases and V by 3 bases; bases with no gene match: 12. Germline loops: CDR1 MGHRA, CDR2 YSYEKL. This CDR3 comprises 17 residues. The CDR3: CASSQTPGIAGVYEQYF. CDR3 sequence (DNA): TGCGCCAGCAGCCAGACCCCGGGAATAGCGGGGGTCTACGAGCAGTACTTC.